This T cell receptor beta chain stems from a study of human versus mouse CDR3 diversity and MHC coevolution. Study at large: Each sample yielded about 0.6 x 10^7 to 1.8 x 10^7 valid reads.

Note on this clone: Its antigen is currently unknown.

Generated by immunoSEQ multiplex PCR, the TCRdb table keeps only in-frame clones and is missing some. The repertoire holds about 83,000 clones, about 90% seen once, with around 0.15% in the top ten. The study's findings and limits: Among all groups, two of three human donors showed least clonal inequality.

This CDR3 region has 15 residues. Looked up from germline, CDR1 is MGHRA and CDR2 is YSYEKL. The V gene lost 0 bases and the J gene lost 2 bases, with 11 bases spanning the gap. Cells were CD45RO-negative CD62L-positive naive CD4 T cells sorted from PBMCs. The specimen sequenced was naive CD4+ T cells from blood. Regarding subset: CD45RO-negative CD62L-positive naive CD4 T cells. This clonotype was obtained from a person between 25 and 75 years old in good health. The chain uses TRBV4-1 and TRBJ2-7, with D possibly being TRBD2 (5 bases). CDR3 in amino acids: CASSQEGGPTYEQYF. CDR3 DNA: TGCGCCAGCAGCCAAGAAGGAGGCCCAACCTACGAGCAGTACTTC.